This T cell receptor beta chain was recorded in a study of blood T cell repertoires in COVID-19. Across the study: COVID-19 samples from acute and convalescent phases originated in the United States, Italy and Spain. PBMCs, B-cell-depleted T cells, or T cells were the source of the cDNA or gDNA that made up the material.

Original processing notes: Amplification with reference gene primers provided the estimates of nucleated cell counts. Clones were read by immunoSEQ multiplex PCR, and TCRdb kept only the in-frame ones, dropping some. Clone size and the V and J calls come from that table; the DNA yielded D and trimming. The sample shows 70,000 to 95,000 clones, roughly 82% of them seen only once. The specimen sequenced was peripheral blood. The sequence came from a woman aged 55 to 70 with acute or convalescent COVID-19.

The CDR3 DNA reads as TGCGCCAGCAGCCAAGCGCCCCACGGTTCGAACACTGAAGCTTTCTTT. It is translated as CASSQAPHGSNTEAFF. The chain is built from TRBV4-1 and TRBJ1-1, with unresolved D. Germline CDR1 reads MGHRA; CDR2 reads YSYEKL. The CDR3 sequence is 16 residues long. Trimming removed 1 base from V and 1 base from J, with 13 bases in between.